The clone carrying this TCR beta chain was picked up one time. Its antigen is not known. Each patient experienced a relapse that followed autologous stem cell transplantation, and brentuximab vedotin exposure varied. Best responses fell into complete response, partial response or progressive disease. The data were obtained in a study of PD-1 blockade in classical Hodgkin lymphoma. Study-level findings and limits: Baseline diversity resembling that of newly diagnosed patients was seen in complete responders. The study found that TCR diversity rose significantly by C4D1 in CD4+ but not CD8+ cells.

The ends lost 5 bases at V and 1 base at J; junction bases unmatched: 7. The CDR3 covers 15 residues. The germline V gene has CDR1 MNHEY and CDR2 SMNVEV (reference sequence). TCRdb keeps only in-frame clones here, not all; method: immunoSEQ multiplex PCR. The table lists tens of thousands of clones, nearly 90% of them singletons. The sequencing here drew on peripheral blood mononuclear cells (PBMCs), taken before the second cycle of nivolumab. This receptor was obtained from a human donor with classical Hodgkin lymphoma. The chain is built from TRBV27 and TRBJ1-1; TRBD1 matches 7 bases. Written as DNA, the CDR3 is TGTGCCAGCAGTGCTCGACAGGGAGCGAACACTGAAGCTTTCTTT. Its protein is CASSARQGANTEAFF.